One T cell receptor (beta chain) is described in this entry. What it binds is unknown. CDR3 length: 17 amino acids. Germline lookup yields CDR1 MNHEY and CDR2 SMNVEV (reference sequence). The data originate from a study of monozygotic twins with inflammatory bowel disease. The unique tags termed UMIs, each holding a 6-nucleotide sample barcode, were added by means of template switching. One entry per CDR3 protein, without DNA, is what TCRdb gives after re-calling the 5' RACE reads. Its clone listing holds around 190,000 distinct CDR3 sequences. General study findings and limits: Fewer shared clonotypes with others were found in IBD patients than in healthy twins, especially with disease activity.

The clonotype was recovered from a human donor with ulcerative colitis or Crohn's disease, or a healthy co-twin of an affected twin (not recorded which). The chain links TRBV27 to TRBJ2-2; absent DNA, TCRdb's TRBD1 call cannot be checked. The sequenced material came from blood. The CDR3 spells CASSLWGTAQDTGELFF.